The subject of this entry is one T cell receptor beta chain. What antigen it recognizes has not been identified. Per-nucleotide qualities are absent, and no much larger clonotype sits a single base away. In total, approximately 700 healthy bone marrow donors made up the cohort. At the time of sampling, all cohort members were nominally healthy, though unrecorded immune exposures were likely present. The donor was CMV seropositive and belonged to the group of about 290 seropositive cohort members. A peripheral blood sample was collected from each donor, and TCR beta sequencing was performed on peripheral blood mononuclear cells. Genomic DNA was extracted from the blood cell samples with the Qiagen DNeasy Blood Extraction Kit. The data are from a study of cytomegalovirus exposure and HLA in healthy donors (dated by TCRdb to about 2017). About the investigation overall: An earlier analysis of roughly 630 of the donors reported approximately 270 Gb of sequence data and roughly 110 million unique TCR beta sequences from roughly 200 million T cells. On average, 235,054 unique TCR beta nucleotide sequences were sequenced per donor among fewer than 500 genotyped donors of the cohort, with roughly 18% of those sequences being non-productive. An early release covering more than 500 HLA-typed donors comprised 250 to 350 gigabases of sequencing data and roughly 86 million unique TCR sequences. Donor age, sex, ethnicity and CMV serostatus were collected together with the repertoire data. Besides the first cohort of roughly 700 subjects, a separate validation cohort made up of 120 different subjects was used. A later genetic analysis took genome-wide SNP genotypes for about three fifths of the roughly 700 donors and used that subset as a discovery cohort. The study aimed to test whether cataloging public T cell receptors could reveal signatures of past pathogen exposure. The genetic ancestry cluster associated with self-reported Caucasian donors included 81% of the 300 to 400 genotyped donors. The number of typed donors differed by locus: roughly 629-630 for A, B, C, DRB1 and DQB1; approximately 530 for DQA1; over 600 for DPA1; and 400 to 480 for DPB1. In a later analysis, previously published TCR beta repertoires from some 640 donors were re-analyzed and high-resolution HLA genotyping was added so that TCR occurrence patterns could be studied. About five DR-DQ haplotypes were treated as single units for association and clustering because of strong linkage in the cohort. To predict cytomegalovirus infection status, the study combined high-throughput TCR immunosequencing, statistical association of individual TCRs with disease status, and machine learning. The study profiled the T cell repertoires of fewer than 850 subjects by immunosequencing and related them to cytomegalovirus serostatus. Both class I and class II loci were covered by HLA typing, at four-digit resolution. An earlier analysis of several hundred of the donors applied high-throughput TCR beta sequencing to assess whether each TCR beta V gene segment acted as functional or pseudogenic. Rather than using new phenotypic data, the later analysis identified candidate immune exposures from TCR beta sequences and from how often those sequences occurred across donors. Every repertoire in the discovery cohort had been generated on one and the same sequencing platform. Paper-wide results and their limitations: In a later genetic analysis, fewer N-insertions in productive TCRs were reported among donors in an Asian-associated ancestry cluster than the roughly 700-donor mean. Roughly uniform sequencing depth across donors was assumed in presence/absence analyses, although this assumption may not hold. Compared with equally common non-associated chains, HLA-associated TCR beta chains in a later analysis were more clonally expanded and had lower generation probabilities. In vitro tests confirmed that a few of the cytomegalovirus-associated TCR beta chains recognize cytomegalovirus antigens. The authors suggested that the approach could potentially be extended to other disease states and immunological phenotypes. While some public TCRs were present in many individuals, most TCR sequences turned up only very rarely across donors. In this cohort, only TCR beta chains were sequenced, and detectable features were limited by the absence of alpha or paired-chain data. A group of highly shared sequence variants was considered likely to be a technical artifact of the sequencing pipeline. A total of 150 to 200 TCR beta chains were listed by the study as associated with cytomegalovirus. A further reported finding was that TCR beta sequences accurately predicted the HLA-A and HLA-B alleles for most subjects in the first cohort. A later genetic analysis associated a missense DCLRE1C variant with V-gene and J-gene trimming of TCR beta chains, and an independent cohort replicated the association. In an earlier analysis of about 540 of the donors, most TCR beta V segments were observed in productive rearrangements about 90% or about 30% of the time, broadly matching IMGT annotations. In a later analysis, around 17,000 TCR beta sequences were associated with specific HLA alleles at a false discovery rate of 0.05. Because some donors lacked HLA typing at each locus, the association tests relied only on the typed subset. Linkage disequilibrium might explain the correlated functional status among segregating V segments, but an unknown experimental factor could not be excluded. Because counts were too low, approximately 18 rarely observed V segments, including chromosome 9 orphons, were excluded from the earlier analysis of about 500 of the donors. CMV serostatus was the only immune exposure information available for the cohort. Assigning TCR associations to individual alleles was difficult when HLA alleles, especially DR and DQ, strongly co-occurred. In a later analysis, most CMV-associated TCR beta chains were found to appear HLA-restricted, with HLA associations seemingly driven largely by CMV exposure. According to a later analysis, parvovirus B19, influenza, CMV and Epstein-Barr virus appeared linked to several top co-occurrence clusters. In both the original and validation cohorts, the classifier was reported to diagnose cytomegalovirus status with high specificity and sensitivity. In a later analysis, TCR association rates were found to vary across HLA loci, with the most associated TCRs seen for DRB1 alleles and the fewest for HLA-C alleles.

Libraries were built with the immunoSEQ multiplex PCR assay. For the multiplex PCR, a mixture combining 60 forward primers for TCR Vbeta segments and 13 reverse primers for TCR Jbeta segments was used. Amplification of the CDR3 region of rearranged TCR beta genes was performed with a multiplex PCR assay on genomic DNA. The amplified TCR beta libraries were sequenced on the Illumina HiSeq System as 87-base-pair reads. The authors' analysis ran thus. In a later analysis, some 80 million unique TCR beta chains were counted across the approximately 640 repertoires, and approximately 11 million of these chains were shared by at least two donors. Raw reads were error-corrected and collapsed into unique sequences with a nearest-neighbor algorithm that merged closely related sequences to remove PCR and sequencing errors. CDR3 sequences were aligned to IMGT reference sequences to assign V, D and J gene segments. Each retained sequence needed at least a six-nucleotide match to both a V gene segment and a J gene segment. Rearrangements were called productive when the CDR3 lacked stop codons and stayed in frame with V and J; all others were non-productive. CDR3 was defined by IMGT convention, running from the second conserved V-encoded cysteine to the conserved J-encoded phenylalanine. Sequences without an unambiguous match to a single V gene segment were excluded from the earlier analysis of 450 to 750 of the donors. In an earlier analysis of 587 of the donors, V segments were called functional above 56.7% productive rearrangements and were called segregating when the between-donor standard deviation exceeded 5%. A statistical classification framework was built to diagnose cytomegalovirus status from the catalog of TCR beta chain sequences. V and J gene assignment, in a later analysis, came from comparing TCR nucleotide sequences with IMGT/GENE-DB human TR gene sequences. A later analysis assigned CDR3 sequences and most-parsimonious VDJ recombination scenarios with the TCRdist pipeline. In a later analysis, each TCR beta chain was defined by its CDR3 amino acid sequence together with its V-gene family, and reads without a unique V-gene family were excluded. A later analysis removed roughly 590 highly shared, low-generation-probability nucleotide sequences to deal with suspected cross-contamination and a sequencing artifact. In a later analysis, a clonal expansion index was calculated for each public chain from normalized within-repertoire ranks of inferred template counts. In a later analysis, generation probabilities were computed using a VDJ recombination model fitted to out-of-frame rearrangements, and the results were checked against IGoR. In a later analysis, TCR-TCR, TCR-HLA and TCR-CMV co-occurrence was scored with hypergeometric tests, and a repertoire-size bias correction was applied to TCR pairs. To estimate false discovery rates, a later analysis permuted the HLA or CMV assignments 20 times. In a later analysis, co-occurring TCRs were grouped with DBSCAN, and TCRdist sequence similarity was added when clustering was performed within HLA-allele-positive subsets. Repertoires with fewer than 30,000 or more than 120,000 public chains, plus five repertoires with anomalous nucleotide sharing, were excluded from co-occurrence clustering. TCRdb provides this immuneACCESS table in a form limited to in-frame rearrangements. Some clones are lacking; in checked studies, under half of them reflect an unresolved V gene, and why the rest are absent is not known. Clonal size and the V and J genes are those of that table, whereas D and trimming came from the DNA. For this sample there are approximately 120,000 clones; approximately 70% appear just once. The ten biggest clones cover 4.8% of the sample.

This TCR came from a man aged 60 to 69 in good health and CMV-seropositive. The sample comprised PBMCs.

CDR3 sequence: CASSVTGTSAAGELFF. The bases read TGTGCCAGCAGCGTCACCGGGACTAGCGCAGCCGGGGAGCTGTTTTTT. Recombination linked TRBV11-2 to TRBJ2-2, with 10 junctional bases fitting TRBD2. The CDR3 has 16 amino acids, counting the end cysteine and phenylalanine. CDR3 DNA is the only sequence kept; it has 48 bases, read in frame from the first base. Via the germline V gene, CDR1 is SGHAT and CDR2 FQNNGV. Germline trimming amounts to 5 bases on V and 6 bases on J, with 9 as the count of junction bases outside the gene matches.